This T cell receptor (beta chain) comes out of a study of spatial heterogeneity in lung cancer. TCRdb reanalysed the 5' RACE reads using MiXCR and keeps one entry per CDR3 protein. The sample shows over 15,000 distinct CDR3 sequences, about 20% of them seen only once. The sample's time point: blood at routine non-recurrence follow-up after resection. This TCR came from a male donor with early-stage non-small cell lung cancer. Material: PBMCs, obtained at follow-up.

This chain's CDR3 is CASSSSGGTDTQYF. Here the CDR3 DNA reads TGCGCCAGCAGCTCGAGCGGAGGCACAGATACGCAGTATTTT. This chain connects TRBV5-1 to TRBJ2-3; TRBD2 is a possible D gene (5 bases). The CDR3 runs to 14 residues. The germline V gene encodes CDR1 SGHRS and CDR2 YFSETQ. V was shortened by 3 bases and J by 1 base, with 9 bases between the two germline ends. The variable domain in full, completed from reference TRBV5-1 and TRBJ2-3, reads KAGVTQTPRYLIKTRGQQVTLSCSPISGHRSVSWYQQTPGQGLQFLFEYFSETQRNKGNFPGRFSGRQFSNSRSEMNVSTLELGDSALYLCASSSSGGTDTQYFGPGTRLTVL.